Below are 13 T cell receptor beta chains sequenced from a single sample in a study of blood T cell repertoires in COVID-19. Profiled with immunoSEQ multiplex PCR; TCRdb holds only in-frame clones, not every one. Among about 74,000 clones, roughly 84% were seen once, and the ten largest hold roughly two fifths. The source material was peripheral blood. The receptors come from a man aged 80 or over with acute or convalescent COVID-19.

As DNA, the CDR3 is TGTGCCAGCAGTGCGCAGGGACTTTATAGTGCGAACACCGGGGAGCTGTTTTTT. Translating gives CASSAQGLYSANTGELFF. The chain employs TRBV25-1 and TRBJ2-2, with D perhaps TRBD2 (6 bases). The CDR3 is 18 amino acids. Germline values: CDR1 MGHDK, CDR2 SYGVNS. The ends were cut back, 4 bases at V and 0 bases at J, with 18 bases in the middle.

The chain has TRBV6-5 and TRBJ2-3; 8 nucleotides align to TRBD2. The CDR3 extends over 15 amino acids. Germline values: CDR1 MNHEY, CDR2 SVGAGI. V lost 5 bases, J lost 0 bases, and 4 bases stayed unmatched. The CDR3 region is CASSKAGGSTDTQYF. The CDR3 nucleotides are TGTGCCAGCAGTAAGGCGGGGGGTAGCACAGATACGCAGTATTTT.

The chain employs TRBV6-2 or TRBV6-3 and TRBJ2-7; perhaps D is TRBD1 or TRBD2 (5 bases each). Germline CDR1 is MNHEY and CDR2 is SVGEGT. The CDR3 runs to 14 residues. V was cut by 4 bases and J by 5 bases, with 15 bases left in between. CDR3 region: CASSSSGPLHEQYF. CDR3 nucleotides: TGTGCCAGCAGTTCCTCGGGGCCGCTGCACGAGCAGTACTTC.

The genes are TRBV28 and TRBJ1-2; D is unresolved. Germline assignment: CDR1 MDHEN and CDR2 SYDVKM. CDR3 size: 13 residues. The V end lost 6 bases, the J end lost 4 bases, and 12 bases lay between the germline ends. The CDR3 is CASRLGLTYGYTF. CDR3 nucleotide sequence: TGTGCCAGCAGACTTGGACTGACCTATGGCTACACCTTC.

Many counts were recorded for this clone. The V call is TRBV7-9, the J call TRBJ1-1; 9 bases are shared with TRBD1. The V segment lost 5 bases and the J segment 6 bases; nucleotides outside the gene matches: 16. CDR1 is SEHNR and CDR2 is FQNEAQ in the germline V gene (reference sequence). This CDR3 comprises 17 residues. The CDR3 region is CASSDTGGAAVSPEAFF. The CDR3 DNA reads TGTGCCAGCAGCGATACAGGGGGCGCCGCAGTTTCTCCTGAAGCTTTCTTT.

This clone was detected only once. The chain is built from TRBV5-1 and TRBJ2-1; possibly TRBD1 for D (7 bases). The CDR3 loop spans 14 amino acids. Deletions cut 4 bases from V and 5 bases from J, with 13 bases between. The germline CDR1 and CDR2 sequences are SGHRS and YFSETQ. This CDR3 reads CASSGGTVDNEQFF. The CDR3 DNA is TGCGCCAGCAGCGGGGGGACAGTTGACAATGAGCAGTTCTTC.

On this clone: A far larger clone is one base from this, pointing to a likely read error. The gene calls are TRBV4-1 and TRBJ2-3; D gene ambiguous. Trimming stripped 8 bases from V and 1 base from J, with 13 bases between. The CDR3 length is 14 residues. The V gene's germline CDR1 is MGHRA and CDR2 YSYEKL. CDR3 sequence: CASCRREGTDTQYF. CDR3 nucleotides: TGCGCCAGCTGCCGACGAGAGGGCACAGATACGCAGTATTTT.

The sample holds one count of this clone. This chain uses TRBV6-6 with TRBJ1-6; no definite D call. V was shortened by 6 bases and J by 3 bases, with 9 bases between the two germline ends. The V gene's germline CDR1 is MNHNY and CDR2 SVGAGI (reference sequence). The CDR3 loop spans 14 amino acids. The CDR3: CASSEFLYNSPLHF. In nucleotides, the CDR3 is TGTGCCAGCAGCGAGTTCCTCTATAATTCACCCCTCCACTTT.

This sequence joins TRBV30 and TRBJ2-5, with D tentatively TRBD2 (5 bases). V was cut by 1 base and J by 0 bases, with 6 bases left in between. The CDR3 length is 13 residues. Germline V gives CDR1 GTSNPN, CDR2 SVGIG (reference sequence). The DNA for the CDR3 is TGTGCCTGGAGTGGAGGGTACCAAGAGACCCAGTACTTC. The encoded protein is CAWSGGYQETQYF.

The gene calls are TRBV3-1 (or the pseudogene TRBV3-2) and TRBJ2-4; D remains unclear. The CDR3 extends over 8 amino acids. Germline CDR1 and CDR2: LGHDT and YNNKEL (reference sequence). Deletions cut 5 bases from V and 14 bases from J, with 4 bases between. For the CDR3, the DNA is TGTGCCAGCAGCTCAGAGTACTTC. Protein sequence: CASSSEYF.

This sequence joins TRBV7-7 and TRBJ2-1; 9 nucleotides match TRBD2. In germline, CDR1 is SSHAT, CDR2 FNYEAQ (reference sequence). V shed 5 bases, J shed 0 bases, and the junction held 8 bases outside the gene matches. The length of the CDR3 is 17 residues. The DNA of the CDR3 is TGTGCCAGCAGCCTCACTAGCGGGCGGAGCTCCTACAATGAGCAGTTCTTC. Protein product: CASSLTSGRSSYNEQFF.

The count of this clone is one. The J gene is TRBJ1-1, the V gene TRBV4-2; D unclear. V dropped 0 bases and J dropped 1 base, with 6 bases sitting between them. The CDR3 runs 14 residues. The germline V gene encodes CDR1 LGHNA and CDR2 YNFKEQ. The CDR3 here is CASSQDVSNTEAFF. The CDR3 nucleotides read TGTGCCAGCAGCCAAGATGTATCGAACACTGAAGCTTTCTTT.

V gene TRBV3-1 (or the pseudogene TRBV3-2) combines with J gene TRBJ1-6; 7 nucleotides agree with TRBD1. Germline CDR1 is LGHDT and CDR2 is YNNKEL (reference sequence). V gave up 1 base and J gave up 14 bases; unmatched junction bases: 17. The CDR3 sequence is 17 residues long. The CDR3 spells CASSQVYKTGKRKSLHF. The CDR3 nucleotides are TGTGCCAGCAGCCAAGTGTATAAGACAGGGAAAAGGAAATCCCTCCACTTT.